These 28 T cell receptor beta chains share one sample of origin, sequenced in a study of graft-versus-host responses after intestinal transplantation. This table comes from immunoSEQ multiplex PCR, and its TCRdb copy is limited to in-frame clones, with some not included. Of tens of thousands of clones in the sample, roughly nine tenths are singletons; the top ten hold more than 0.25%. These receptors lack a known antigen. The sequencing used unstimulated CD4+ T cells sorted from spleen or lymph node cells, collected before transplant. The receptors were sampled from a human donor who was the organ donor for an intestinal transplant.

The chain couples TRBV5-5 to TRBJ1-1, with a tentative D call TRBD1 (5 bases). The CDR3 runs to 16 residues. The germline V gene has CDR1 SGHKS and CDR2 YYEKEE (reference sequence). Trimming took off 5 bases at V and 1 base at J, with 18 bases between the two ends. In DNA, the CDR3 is TGTGCCAGCAGGCCAATACGGGGGTTAGGGAACACTGAAGCTTTCTTT. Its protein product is CASRPIRGLGNTEAFF.

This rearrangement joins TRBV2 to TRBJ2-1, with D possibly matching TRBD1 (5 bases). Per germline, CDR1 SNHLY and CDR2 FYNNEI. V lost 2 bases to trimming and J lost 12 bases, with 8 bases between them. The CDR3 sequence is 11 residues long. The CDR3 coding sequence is TGTGCCAGCAGTGAACGTACAGGGCAGTTCTTC. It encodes CASSERTGQFF. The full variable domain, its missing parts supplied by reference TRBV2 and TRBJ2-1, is EPEVTQTPSHQVTQMGQEVILRCVPISNHLYFYWYRQILGQKVEFLVSFYNNEISEKSEIFDDQFSVERPDGSNFTLKIRSTKLEDSAMYFCASSERTGQFFGPGTRLTVL.

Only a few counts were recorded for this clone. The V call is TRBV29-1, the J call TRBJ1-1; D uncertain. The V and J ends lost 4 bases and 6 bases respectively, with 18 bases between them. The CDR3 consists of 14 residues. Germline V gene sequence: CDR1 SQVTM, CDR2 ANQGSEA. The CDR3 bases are TGCAGCGTTGTTGAGGGAGGCAGTCGACCTGAAGCTTTCTTT. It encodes CSVVEGGSRPEAFF.

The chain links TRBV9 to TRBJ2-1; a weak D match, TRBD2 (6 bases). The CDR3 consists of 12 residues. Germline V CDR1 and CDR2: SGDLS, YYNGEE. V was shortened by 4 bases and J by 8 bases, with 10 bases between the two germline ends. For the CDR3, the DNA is TGTGCCAGCAGCTTTACTAGCCATGAGCAGTTCTTC. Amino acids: CASSFTSHEQFF.

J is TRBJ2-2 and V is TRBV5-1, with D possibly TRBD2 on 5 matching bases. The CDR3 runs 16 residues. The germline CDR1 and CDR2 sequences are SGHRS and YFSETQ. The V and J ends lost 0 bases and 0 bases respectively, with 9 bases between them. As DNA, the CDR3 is TGCGCCAGCAGCTTGGTTCCGGGGACGAACACCGGGGAGCTGTTTTTT. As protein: CASSLVPGTNTGELFF.

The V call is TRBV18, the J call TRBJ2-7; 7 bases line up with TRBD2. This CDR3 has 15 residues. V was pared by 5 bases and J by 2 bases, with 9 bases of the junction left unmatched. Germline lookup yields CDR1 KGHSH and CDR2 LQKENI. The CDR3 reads CASSLGGTIAYEQYF. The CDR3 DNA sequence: TGTGCCAGCTCATTGGGCGGGACTATCGCCTACGAGCAGTACTTC.

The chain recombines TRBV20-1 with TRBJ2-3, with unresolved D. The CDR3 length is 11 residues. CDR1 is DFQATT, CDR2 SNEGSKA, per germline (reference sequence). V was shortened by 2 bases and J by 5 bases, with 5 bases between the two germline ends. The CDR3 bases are TGCAGTGCTAGATCGGGAGATACGCAGTATTTT. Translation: CSARSGDTQYF.

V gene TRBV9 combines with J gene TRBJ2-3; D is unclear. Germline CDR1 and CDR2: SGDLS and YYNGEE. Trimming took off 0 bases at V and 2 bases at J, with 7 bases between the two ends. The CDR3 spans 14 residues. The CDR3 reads CASSVGGYTDTQYF. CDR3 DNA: TGTGCCAGCAGCGTAGGCGGCTACACAGATACGCAGTATTTT.

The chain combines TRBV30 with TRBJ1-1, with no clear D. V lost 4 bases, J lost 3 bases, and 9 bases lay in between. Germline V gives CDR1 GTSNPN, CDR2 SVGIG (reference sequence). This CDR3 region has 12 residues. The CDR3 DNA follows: TGTGCCTGGAATAGGCGGGACACTGAAGCTTTCTTT. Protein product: CAWNRRDTEAFF.

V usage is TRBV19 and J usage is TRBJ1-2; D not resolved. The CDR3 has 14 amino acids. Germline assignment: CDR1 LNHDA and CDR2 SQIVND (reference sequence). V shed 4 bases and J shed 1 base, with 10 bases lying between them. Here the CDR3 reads CASSNSFGNYGYTF. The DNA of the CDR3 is TGTGCCAGTAGTAATAGCTTTGGTAACTATGGCTACACCTTC. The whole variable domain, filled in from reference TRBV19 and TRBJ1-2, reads DGGITQSPKYLFRKEGQNVTLSCEQNLNHDAMYWYRQDPGQGLRLIYYSQIVNDFQKGDIAEGYSVSREKKESFPLTVTSAQKNPTAFYLCASSNSFGNYGYTFGSGTRLTVV.

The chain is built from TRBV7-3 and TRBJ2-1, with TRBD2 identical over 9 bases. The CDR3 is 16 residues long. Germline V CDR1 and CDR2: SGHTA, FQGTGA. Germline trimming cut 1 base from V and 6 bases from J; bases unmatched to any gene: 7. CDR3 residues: CASSLNSGSGSNEQFF. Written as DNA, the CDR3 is TGTGCCAGCAGCTTAAATAGCGGGAGTGGTTCCAATGAGCAGTTCTTC. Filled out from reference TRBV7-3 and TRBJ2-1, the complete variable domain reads GAGVSQTPSNKVTEKGKYVELRCDPISGHTALYWYRQSLGQGPEFLIYFQGTGAADDSGLPNDRFFAVRPEGSVSTLKIQRTERGDSAVYLCASSLNSGSGSNEQFFGPGTRLTVL.

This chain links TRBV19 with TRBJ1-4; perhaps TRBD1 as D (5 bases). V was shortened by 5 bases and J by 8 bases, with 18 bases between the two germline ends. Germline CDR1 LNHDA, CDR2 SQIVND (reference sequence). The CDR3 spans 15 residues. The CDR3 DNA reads TGTGCCAGTAGTGGGGATCCTAGGGGTTGGGAAAAACTGTTTTTT. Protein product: CASSGDPRGWEKLFF.

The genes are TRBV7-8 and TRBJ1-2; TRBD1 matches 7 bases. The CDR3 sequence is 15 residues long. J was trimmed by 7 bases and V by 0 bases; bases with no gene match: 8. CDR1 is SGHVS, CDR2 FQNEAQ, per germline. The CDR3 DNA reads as TGTGCCAGCAGCTTAGCGGTAGGAAGGGGGCTTGGCTACACCTTC. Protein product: CASSLAVGRGLGYTF.

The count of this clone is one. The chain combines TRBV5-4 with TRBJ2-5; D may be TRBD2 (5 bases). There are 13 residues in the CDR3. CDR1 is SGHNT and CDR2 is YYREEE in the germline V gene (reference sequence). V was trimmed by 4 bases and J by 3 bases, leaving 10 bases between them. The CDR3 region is CASSEDSKETQYF. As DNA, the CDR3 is TGTGCCAGCAGCGAGGACTCTAAAGAGACCCAGTACTTC.

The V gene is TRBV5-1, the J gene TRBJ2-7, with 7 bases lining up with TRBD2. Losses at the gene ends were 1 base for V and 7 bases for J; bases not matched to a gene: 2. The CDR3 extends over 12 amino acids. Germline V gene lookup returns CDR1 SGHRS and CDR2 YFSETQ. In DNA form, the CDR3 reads TGCGCCAGCAGCTTGATCGGGGGGGAGCAGTACTTC. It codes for CASSLIGGEQYF.

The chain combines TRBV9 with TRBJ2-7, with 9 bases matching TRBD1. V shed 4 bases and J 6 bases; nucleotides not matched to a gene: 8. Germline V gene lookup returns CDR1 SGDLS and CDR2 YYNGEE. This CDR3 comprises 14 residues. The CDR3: CASSTRTGASEQYF. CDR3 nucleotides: TGTGCCAGCAGCACCAGGACAGGGGCCTCCGAGCAGTACTTC.

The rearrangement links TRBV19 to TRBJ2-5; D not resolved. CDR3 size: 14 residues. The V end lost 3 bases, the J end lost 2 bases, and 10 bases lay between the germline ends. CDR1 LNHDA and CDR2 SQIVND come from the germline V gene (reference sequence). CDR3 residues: CASSMSRWQETQYF. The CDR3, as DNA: TGTGCCAGTAGTATGAGCCGATGGCAAGAGACCCAGTACTTC.

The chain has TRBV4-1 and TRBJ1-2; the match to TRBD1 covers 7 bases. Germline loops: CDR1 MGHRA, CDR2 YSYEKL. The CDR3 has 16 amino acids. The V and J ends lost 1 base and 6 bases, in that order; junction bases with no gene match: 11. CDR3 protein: CASSQGRDRRRDGYTF. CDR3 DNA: TGCGCCAGCAGCCAAGGCAGGGACAGACGTCGGGATGGCTACACCTTC.

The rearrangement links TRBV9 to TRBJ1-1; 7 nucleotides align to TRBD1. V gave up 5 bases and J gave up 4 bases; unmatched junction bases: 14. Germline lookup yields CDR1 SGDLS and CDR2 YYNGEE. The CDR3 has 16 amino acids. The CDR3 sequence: CASRPHPNRGGTEAFF. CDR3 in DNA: TGTGCCAGCAGACCCCATCCGAACAGGGGCGGCACTGAAGCTTTCTTT.

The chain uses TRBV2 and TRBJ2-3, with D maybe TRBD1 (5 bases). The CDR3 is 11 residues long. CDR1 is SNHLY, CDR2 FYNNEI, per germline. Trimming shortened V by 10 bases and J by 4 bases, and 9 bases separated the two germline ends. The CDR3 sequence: CATTQADTQYF. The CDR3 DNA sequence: TGTGCCACCACACAGGCAGATACGCAGTATTTT.

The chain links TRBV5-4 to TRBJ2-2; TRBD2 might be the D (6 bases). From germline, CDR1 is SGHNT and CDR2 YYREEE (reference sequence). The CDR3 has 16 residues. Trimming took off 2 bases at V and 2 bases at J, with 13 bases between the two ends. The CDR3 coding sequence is TGTGCCAGCAGCTTCTCCGGGACTCCCAACACCGGGGAGCTGTTTTTT. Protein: CASSFSGTPNTGELFF.

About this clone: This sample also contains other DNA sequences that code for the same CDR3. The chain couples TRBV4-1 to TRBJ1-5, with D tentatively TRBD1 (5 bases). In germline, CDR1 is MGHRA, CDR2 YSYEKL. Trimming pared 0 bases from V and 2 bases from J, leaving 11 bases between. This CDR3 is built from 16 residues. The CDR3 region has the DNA TGCGCCAGCAGCCAAGATCGGGGGTTGGGCAATCAGCCCCAGCATTTT. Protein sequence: CASSQDRGLGNQPQHF.

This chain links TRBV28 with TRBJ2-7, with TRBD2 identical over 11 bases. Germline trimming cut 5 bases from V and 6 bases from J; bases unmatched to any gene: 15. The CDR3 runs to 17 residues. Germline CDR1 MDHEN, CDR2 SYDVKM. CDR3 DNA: TGTGCCAGCAGTCGGGATTTACTAGCGGGAGCGGTTGGCGAGCAGTACTTC. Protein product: CASSRDLLAGAVGEQYF.

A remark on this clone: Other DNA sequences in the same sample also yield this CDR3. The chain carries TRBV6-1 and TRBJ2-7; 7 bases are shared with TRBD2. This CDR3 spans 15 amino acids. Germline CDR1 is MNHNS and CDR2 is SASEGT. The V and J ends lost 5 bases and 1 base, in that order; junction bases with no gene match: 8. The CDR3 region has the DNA TGTGCCAGCAGTAATCGTCAGGGAGGGTCCTACGAGCAGTACTTC. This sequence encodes CASSNRQGGSYEQYF.

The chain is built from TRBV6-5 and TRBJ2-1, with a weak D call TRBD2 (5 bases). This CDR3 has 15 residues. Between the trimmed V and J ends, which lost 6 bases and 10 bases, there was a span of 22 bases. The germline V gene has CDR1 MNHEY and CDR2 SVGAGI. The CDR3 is CASRKYPALRGEQFF. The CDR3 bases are TGTGCCAGCAGAAAATACCCCGCTCTACGCGGGGAGCAGTTCTTC.

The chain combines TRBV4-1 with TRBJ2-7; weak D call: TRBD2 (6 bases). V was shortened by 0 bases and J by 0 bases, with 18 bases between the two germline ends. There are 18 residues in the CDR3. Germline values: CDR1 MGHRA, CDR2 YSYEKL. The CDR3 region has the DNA TGCGCCAGCAGCCAAGAAGAGGCGGGACTTCTCTCCTCCTACGAGCAGTACTTC. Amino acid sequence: CASSQEEAGLLSSYEQYF.

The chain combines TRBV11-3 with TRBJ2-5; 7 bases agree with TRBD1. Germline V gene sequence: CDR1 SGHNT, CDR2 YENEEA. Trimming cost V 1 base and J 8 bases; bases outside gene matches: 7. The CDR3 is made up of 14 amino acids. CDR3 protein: CASSLGQGGDTQYF. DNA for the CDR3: TGTGCCAGCAGCTTAGGACAGGGTGGGGATACCCAGTACTTC. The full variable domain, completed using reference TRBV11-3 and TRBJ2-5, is EAGVVQSPRYKIIEKKQPVAFWCNPISGHNTLYWYLQNLGQGPELLIRYENEEAVDDSQLPKDRFSAERLKGVDSTLKIQPAELGDSAVYLCASSLGQGGDTQYFGPGTRLLVL.

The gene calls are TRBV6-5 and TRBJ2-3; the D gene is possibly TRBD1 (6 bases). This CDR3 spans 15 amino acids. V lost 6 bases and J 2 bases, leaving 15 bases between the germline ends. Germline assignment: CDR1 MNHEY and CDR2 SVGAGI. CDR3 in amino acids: CASSPRRGHTDTQYF. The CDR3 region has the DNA TGTGCCAGCAGCCCTCGCAGGGGCCACACAGATACGCAGTATTTT.